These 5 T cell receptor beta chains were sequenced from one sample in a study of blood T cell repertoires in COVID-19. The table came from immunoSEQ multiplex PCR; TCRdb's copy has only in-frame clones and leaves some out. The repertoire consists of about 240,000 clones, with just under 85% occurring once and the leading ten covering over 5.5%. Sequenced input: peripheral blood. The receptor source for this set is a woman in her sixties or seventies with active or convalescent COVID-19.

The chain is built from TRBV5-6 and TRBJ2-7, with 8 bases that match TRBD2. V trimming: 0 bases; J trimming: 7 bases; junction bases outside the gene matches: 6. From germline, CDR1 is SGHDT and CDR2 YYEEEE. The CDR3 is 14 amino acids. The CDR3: CASSLVGIAGEQYF. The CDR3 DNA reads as TGTGCCAGCAGCTTGGTCGGGATAGCGGGAGAGCAGTACTTC.

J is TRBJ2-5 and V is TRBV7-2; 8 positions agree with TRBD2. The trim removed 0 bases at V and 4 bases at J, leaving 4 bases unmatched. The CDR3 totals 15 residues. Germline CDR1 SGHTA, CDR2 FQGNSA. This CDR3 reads CASSLAAGEAETQYF. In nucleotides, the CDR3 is TGTGCCAGCAGCTTAGCAGCGGGAGAGGCAGAGACCCAGTACTTC.

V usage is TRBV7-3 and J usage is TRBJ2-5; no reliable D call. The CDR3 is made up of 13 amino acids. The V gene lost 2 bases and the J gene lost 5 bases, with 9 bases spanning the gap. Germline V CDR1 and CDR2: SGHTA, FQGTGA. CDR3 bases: TGTGCCAGCAGCTTATACGGAGAGGAGACCCAGTACTTC. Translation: CASSLYGEETQYF.

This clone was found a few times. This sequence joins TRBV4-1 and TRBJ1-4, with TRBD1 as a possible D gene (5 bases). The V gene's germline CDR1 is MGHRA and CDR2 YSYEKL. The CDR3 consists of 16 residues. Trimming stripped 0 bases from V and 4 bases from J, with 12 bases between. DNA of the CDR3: TGCGCCAGCAGCCAAGAGAGGGGACTGAATAATGAAAAACTGTTTTTT. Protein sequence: CASSQERGLNNEKLFF.

Written as DNA, the CDR3 is TGCAGCGGGGGTTTGGAGGAGCAGTTCTTC. It is translated as CSGGLEEQFF. This chain uses TRBV29-1 with TRBJ2-1; the D is unclear. The V gene's germline CDR1 is SQVTM and CDR2 ANQGSEA. V shed 7 bases and J shed 10 bases, with 11 bases lying between them. This CDR3 region has 10 residues.